This T cell receptor beta chain is from a study of pediatric ulcerative colitis. Study-wide findings and caveats: Two rectal CDR3 clonotypes occurred in all ulcerative colitis patients. A couple of patients had blood samples with substantially reduced template counts. Rectal pinch biopsies may have included blood-derived T cells, especially in patients with overt colitis.

The rectum was sampled with one to two pinch biopsies at colonoscopy. The CDR3 consists of 13 residues. Trimming stripped 3 bases from V and 8 bases from J, with 11 bases between. CDR1 is MNHNY, CDR2 SVGAGI, per germline (reference sequence). On this clone: The antigen is undetermined.

Profiled with immunoSEQ multiplex PCR; TCRdb holds only in-frame clones, not every one. The table has about 34,000 clones, around 75% seen once. The sequencing sample was made of gut tissue. The chain recombines TRBV6-6 with TRBJ2-4, with D possibly TRBD1 on 5 matching bases. This TCR was sampled from a boy aged 10-17 years with severe ulcerative colitis. CDR3 in DNA: TGTGCCAGCAGTTATACCCCAGGGCACATTCAGTACTTC. Translating it yields CASSYTPGHIQYF.